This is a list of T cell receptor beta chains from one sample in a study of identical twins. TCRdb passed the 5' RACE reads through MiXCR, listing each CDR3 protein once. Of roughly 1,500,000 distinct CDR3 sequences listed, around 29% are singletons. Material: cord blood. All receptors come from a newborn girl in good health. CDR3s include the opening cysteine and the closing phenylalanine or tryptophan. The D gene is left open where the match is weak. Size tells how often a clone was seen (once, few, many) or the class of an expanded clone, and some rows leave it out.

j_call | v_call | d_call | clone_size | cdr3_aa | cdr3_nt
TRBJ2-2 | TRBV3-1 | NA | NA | CASSHPGLNTGELFF | TGTGCCAGCAGCCACCCCGGGCTGAACACCGGGGAGCTGTTTTTT
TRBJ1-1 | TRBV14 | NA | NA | CASSQSTSILNTEAFF | TGTGCCAGCAGCCAATCGACATCCATATTGAACACTGAAGCTTTCTTT
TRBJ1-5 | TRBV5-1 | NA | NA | CASSLGPGSDQPQHF | TGCGCCAGCAGCTTGGGTCCCGGGTCAGATCAGCCCCAGCATTTT
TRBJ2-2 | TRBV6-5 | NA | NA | CASSYSNLDAGELFF | TGTGCCAGCAGTTACTCGAATCTAGACGCCGGGGAGCTGTTTTTT
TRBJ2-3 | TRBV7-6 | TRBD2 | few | CASSPSLGRTDTQYF | TGTGCCAGCAGCCCCTCTCTCGGGAGGACAGATACGCAGTATTTT
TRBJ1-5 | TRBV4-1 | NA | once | CASSQEGQGAQPQHF | TGCGCCAGCAGCCAAGAGGGGCAGGGCGCCCAGCCCCAGCATTTT
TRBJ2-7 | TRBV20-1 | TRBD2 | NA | CSASKKAGAYEQYF | TGCAGTGCTAGCAAGAAGGCGGGAGCCTACGAGCAGTACTTC
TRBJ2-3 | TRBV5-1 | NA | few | CASSLPDRGGRDTQYF | TGCGCCAGCAGCTTGCCCGACAGGGGCGGGAGAGATACGCAGTATTTT
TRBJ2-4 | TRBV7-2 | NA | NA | CASSLEGESIQYF | TGTGCCAGCAGCTTAGAAGGGGAAAGCATTCAGTACTTC
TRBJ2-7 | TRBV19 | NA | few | CASRPGRLSYEQYF | TGTGCCAGTAGGCCGGGACGCTTGTCCTACGAGCAGTACTTC